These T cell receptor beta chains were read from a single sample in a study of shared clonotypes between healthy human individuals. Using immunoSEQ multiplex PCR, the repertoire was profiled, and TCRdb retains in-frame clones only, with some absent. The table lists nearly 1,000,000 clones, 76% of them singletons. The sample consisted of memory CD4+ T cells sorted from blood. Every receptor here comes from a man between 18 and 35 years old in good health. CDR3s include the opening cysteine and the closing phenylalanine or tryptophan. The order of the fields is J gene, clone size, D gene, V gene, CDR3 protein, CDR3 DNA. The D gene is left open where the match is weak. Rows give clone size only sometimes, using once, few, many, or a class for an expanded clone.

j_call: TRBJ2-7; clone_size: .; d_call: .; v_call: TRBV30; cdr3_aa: CAWRDGSYEQYF; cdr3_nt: TGTGCCTGGAGGGACGGGTCCTACGAGCAGTACTTC
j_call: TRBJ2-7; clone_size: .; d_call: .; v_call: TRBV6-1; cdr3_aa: CASSERGGSFYEQYF; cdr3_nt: TGTGCCAGCAGTGAACGGGGCGGTTCTTTCTACGAGCAGTACTTC
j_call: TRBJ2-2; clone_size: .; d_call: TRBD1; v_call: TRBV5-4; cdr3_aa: CATPRVTGAVTGNTGELFF; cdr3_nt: TGTGCCACCCCCCGGGTGACAGGGGCCGTAACCGGGAACACCGGGGAGCTGTTTTTT
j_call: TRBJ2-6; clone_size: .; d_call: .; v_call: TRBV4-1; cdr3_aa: CASSQAGGNSRSGANVLTF; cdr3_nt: TGCGCCAGCAGCCAAGCGGGCGGAAATTCGCGCTCTGGGGCCAACGTCCTGACTTTC
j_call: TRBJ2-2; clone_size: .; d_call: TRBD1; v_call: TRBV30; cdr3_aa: CAWMSTGGGTGELFF; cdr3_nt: TGTGCCTGGATGTCGACAGGGGGTGGAACCGGGGAGCTGTTTTTT
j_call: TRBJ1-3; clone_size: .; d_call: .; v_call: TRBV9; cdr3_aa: CASSVGTEGNTIYF; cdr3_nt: TGTGCCAGCAGCGTAGGGACAGAAGGAAACACCATATATTTT
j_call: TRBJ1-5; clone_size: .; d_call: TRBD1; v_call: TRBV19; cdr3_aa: CASRETGTVNQPQHF; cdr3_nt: TGTGCCAGTCGAGAAACGGGGACAGTCAATCAGCCCCAGCATTTT
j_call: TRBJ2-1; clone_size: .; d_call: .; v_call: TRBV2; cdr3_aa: CASSTGTRSYNEQFF; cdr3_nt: TGTGCCAGCAGTACCGGGACACGCTCCTACAATGAGCAGTTCTTC
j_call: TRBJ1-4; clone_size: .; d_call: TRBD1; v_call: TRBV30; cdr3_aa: CAWRPRDRQTEKLFF; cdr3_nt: TGTGCCTGGAGACCTAGGGACAGACAAACGGAAAAACTGTTTTTT
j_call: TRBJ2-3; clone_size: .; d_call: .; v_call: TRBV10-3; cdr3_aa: CAISESPGGVRYF; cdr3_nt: TGTGCCATCAGTGAGTCGCCGGGTGGGGTAAGGTATTTT
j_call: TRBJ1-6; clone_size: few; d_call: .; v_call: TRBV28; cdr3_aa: CASNPAGWAYNSPLHF; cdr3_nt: TGTGCCAGCAATCCTGCGGGGTGGGCCTATAATTCACCCCTCCACTTT
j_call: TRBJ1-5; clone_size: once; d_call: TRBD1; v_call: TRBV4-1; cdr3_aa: CASSLDREYQPQHF; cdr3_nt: TGCGCCAGCAGCCTCGACAGGGAATATCAGCCCCAGCATTTT
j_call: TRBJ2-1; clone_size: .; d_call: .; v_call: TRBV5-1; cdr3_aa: CASSLSTVTLDEQFF; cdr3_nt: TGCGCCAGCAGCCTTTCGACAGTAACATTGGATGAGCAGTTCTTC
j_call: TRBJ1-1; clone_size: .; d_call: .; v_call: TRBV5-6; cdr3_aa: CASSFGTTKGTEAFF; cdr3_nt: TGTGCCAGCAGCTTCGGGACAACGAAAGGGACTGAAGCTTTCTTT
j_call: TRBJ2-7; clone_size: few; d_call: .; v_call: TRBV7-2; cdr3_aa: CASSLEALGPTF; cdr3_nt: TGTGCCAGCAGCTTAGAGGCCTTGGGGCCCACTTTC
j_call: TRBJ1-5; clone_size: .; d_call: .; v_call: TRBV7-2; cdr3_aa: CASSLVPQSNQPQHF; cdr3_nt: TGTGCCAGCAGCTTAGTCCCTCAAAGCAATCAGCCCCAGCATTTT
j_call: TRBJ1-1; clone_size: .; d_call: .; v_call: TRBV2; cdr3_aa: CASSQWTEHTEAFF; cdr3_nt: TGTGCCAGCAGTCAATGGACGGAACACACTGAAGCTTTCTTT
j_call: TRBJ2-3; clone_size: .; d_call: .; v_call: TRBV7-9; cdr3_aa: CASSSYRVFSSTDTQYF; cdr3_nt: TGTGCCAGCAGTTCTTACCGAGTTTTTTCTAGCACAGATACGCAGTATTTT
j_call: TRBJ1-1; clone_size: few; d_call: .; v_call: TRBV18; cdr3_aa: CASSPGRAQNTEAFF; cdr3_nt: TGTGCCAGCTCACCAGGCAGGGCCCAGAACACTGAAGCTTTCTTT
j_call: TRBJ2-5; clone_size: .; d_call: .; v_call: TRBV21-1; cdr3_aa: CASRETQYF; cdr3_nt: TGTGCCAGCCGGGAGACCCAGTACTTC
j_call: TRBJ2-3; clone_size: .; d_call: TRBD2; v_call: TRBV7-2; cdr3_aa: CASSQLKAGGGDTQYF; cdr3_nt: TGTGCCAGCAGCCAGCTCAAAGCGGGAGGGGGAGATACGCAGTATTTT
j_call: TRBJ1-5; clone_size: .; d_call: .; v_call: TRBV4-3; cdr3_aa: CASSLVRGNNQPQHF; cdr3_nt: TGCGCCAGCAGCCTTGTAAGGGGAAACAATCAGCCCCAGCATTTT
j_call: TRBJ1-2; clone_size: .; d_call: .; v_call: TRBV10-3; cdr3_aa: CAISELQGDYGYTF; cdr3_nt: TGTGCCATCAGTGAGTTGCAGGGAGACTATGGCTACACCTTC
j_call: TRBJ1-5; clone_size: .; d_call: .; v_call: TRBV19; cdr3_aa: CASSIMAGGSNQPQHF; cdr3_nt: TGTGCCAGTAGTATAATGGCAGGTGGCAGCAATCAGCCCCAGCATTTT
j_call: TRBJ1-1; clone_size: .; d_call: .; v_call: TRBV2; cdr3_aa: CATGTGGRDTEAFF; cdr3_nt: TGTGCCACCGGAACTGGGGGGCGGGACACTGAAGCTTTCTTT
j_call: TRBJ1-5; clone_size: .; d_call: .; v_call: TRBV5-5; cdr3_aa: CASSLEGSQPQHF; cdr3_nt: TGTGCCAGCAGCTTGGAAGGGTCGCAGCCCCAGCATTTT
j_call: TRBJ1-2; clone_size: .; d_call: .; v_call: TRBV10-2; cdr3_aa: CASTPRDTYGYTF; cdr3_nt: TGCGCCAGCACTCCTAGAGATACATATGGCTACACCTTC
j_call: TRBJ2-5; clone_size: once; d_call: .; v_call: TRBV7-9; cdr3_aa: CASSFVGGPETQYF; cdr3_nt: TGTGCCAGCAGTTTTGTGGGGGGCCCAGAGACCCAGTACTTC
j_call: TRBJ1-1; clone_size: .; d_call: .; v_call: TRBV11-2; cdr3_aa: CASSLTGTEAFF; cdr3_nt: TGTGCCAGCAGCTTGACAGGCACTGAAGCTTTCTTT
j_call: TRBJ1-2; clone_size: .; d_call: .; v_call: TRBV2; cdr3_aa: CASREGVSSGYTF; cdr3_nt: TGTGCCAGCAGGGAGGGGGTTTCCTCTGGCTACACCTTC
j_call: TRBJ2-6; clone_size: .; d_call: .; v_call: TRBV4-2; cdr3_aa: CASSGPFGSGANVLTF; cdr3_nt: TGTGCCAGCAGCGGACCCTTTGGATCTGGGGCCAACGTCCTGACTTTC
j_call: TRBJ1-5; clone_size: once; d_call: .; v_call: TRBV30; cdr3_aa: CAWSEGRINQPQHF; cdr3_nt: TGTGCCTGGAGTGAAGGACGGATCAATCAGCCCCAGCATTTT
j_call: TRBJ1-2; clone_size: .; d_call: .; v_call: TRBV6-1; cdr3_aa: CASSDAGGYTF; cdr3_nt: TGTGCCAGCAGTGATGCGGGTGGCTACACCTTC
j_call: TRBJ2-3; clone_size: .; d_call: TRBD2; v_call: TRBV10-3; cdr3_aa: CAISAGLASTDTQYF; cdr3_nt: TGTGCCATCAGTGCGGGACTAGCTTCCACAGATACGCAGTATTTT
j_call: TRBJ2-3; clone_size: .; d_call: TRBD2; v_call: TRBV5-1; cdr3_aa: CASSRGDRTDTQYF; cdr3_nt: TGCGCCAGCAGCCGGGGGGACCGCACAGATACGCAGTATTTT
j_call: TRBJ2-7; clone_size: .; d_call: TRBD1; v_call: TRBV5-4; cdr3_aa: CASSGGQGREQYF; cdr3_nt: TGTGCCAGCAGCGGGGGACAGGGAAGGGAGCAGTACTTC
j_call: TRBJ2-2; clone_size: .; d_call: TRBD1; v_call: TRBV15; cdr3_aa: CATSRGQGASTGELFF; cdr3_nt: TGTGCCACCAGCAGAGGCCAGGGGGCGAGTACCGGGGAGCTGTTTTTT